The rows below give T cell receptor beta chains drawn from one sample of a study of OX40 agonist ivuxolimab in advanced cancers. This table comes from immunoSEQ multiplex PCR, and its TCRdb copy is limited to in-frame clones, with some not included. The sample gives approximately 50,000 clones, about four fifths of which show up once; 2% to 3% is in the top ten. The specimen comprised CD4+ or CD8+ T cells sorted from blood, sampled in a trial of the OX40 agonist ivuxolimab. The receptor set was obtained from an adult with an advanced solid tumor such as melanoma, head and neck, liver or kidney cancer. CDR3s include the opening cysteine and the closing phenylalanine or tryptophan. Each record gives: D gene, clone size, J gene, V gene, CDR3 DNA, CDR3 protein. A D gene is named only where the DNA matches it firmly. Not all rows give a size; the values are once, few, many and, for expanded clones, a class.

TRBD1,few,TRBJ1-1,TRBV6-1,TGTGCCAGCATCTTACAGGGGGGGACTGAAGCTTTCTTT,CASILQGGTEAFF
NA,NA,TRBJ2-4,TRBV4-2,TGTGCCAGCAGCCAAGATCTTGAAGGGGTCGGGGCAAAAAACATTCAGTACTTC,CASSQDLEGVGAKNIQYF
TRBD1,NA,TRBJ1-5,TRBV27,TGTGCCAGCAGTCGACAGGGGACCTCGGGCAATCAGCCCCAGCATTTT,CASSRQGTSGNQPQHF
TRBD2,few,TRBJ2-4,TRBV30,TGTGCCTGGCGAACCCCGGGAGGCATTCAGTACTTC,CAWRTPGGIQYF
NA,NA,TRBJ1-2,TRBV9,TGTGCCAGCAGCGTAGAAGAGGGGACGAATCCCATCAGCCACTATGGCTACACCTTC,CASSVEEGTNPISHYGYTF
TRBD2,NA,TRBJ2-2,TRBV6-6,TGTGCCAGCAGTTACTCCCTTGGACTAGCCGGGGAGCTGTTTTTT,CASSYSLGLAGELFF
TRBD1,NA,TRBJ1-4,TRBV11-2,TGTGCCAGCAGCTTAAAGGGACAGGGTAATGAAAAACTGTTTTTT,CASSLKGQGNEKLFF
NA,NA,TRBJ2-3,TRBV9,TGTGCCAGCAGCGTTGGGGCCCGCCCGGCAGATACGCAGTATTTT,CASSVGARPADTQYF
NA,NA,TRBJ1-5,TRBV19,TGTGCCAGTGGGCGCCTCGACAGCTTTGGCAATCAGCCCCAGCATTTT,CASGRLDSFGNQPQHF
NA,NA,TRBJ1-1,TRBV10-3,TGTGCCATCAGTGATCGGGGTTCCACTGAAGCTTTCTTT,CAISDRGSTEAFF
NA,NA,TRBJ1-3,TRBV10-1,TGCGCCAGCAGTCTGGACAGACTCTCTGGAAACACCATATATTTT,CASSLDRLSGNTIYF
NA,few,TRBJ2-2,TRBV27,TGTGCCAGCAGTTGGACAGCACTACCGAACACCGGGGAGCTGTTTTTT,CASSWTALPNTGELFF
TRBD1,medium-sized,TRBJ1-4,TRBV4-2,TGTGCCAGCGGAAACAGGGGGCTAGGGACTAATGAAAAACTGTTTTTT,CASGNRGLGTNEKLFF
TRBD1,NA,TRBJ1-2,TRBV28,TGTGCCAGCAGTCTCGGACAGGGATGGGTCTATGGCTACACCTTC,CASSLGQGWVYGYTF
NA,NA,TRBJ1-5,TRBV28,TGTGCCAGCAGTGCCCCAGCGGGCAATCCTCTCTATAGCAATCAGCCCCAGCATTTT,CASSAPAGNPLYSNQPQHF
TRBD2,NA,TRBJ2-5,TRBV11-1,TGTGCCAGCAGCTTGGGGATTAAGCGGGAGTATCAGGAGACCCAGTACTTC,CASSLGIKREYQETQYF
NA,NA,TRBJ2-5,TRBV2,TGTGCCAGCAGTGAACTTCGGGGGGCGGTTCAAGAGACCCAGTACTTC,CASSELRGAVQETQYF